The source of this T cell receptor (beta chain) is a study of pediatric ulcerative colitis. The wider study: Disease was pancolitis in several and left-sided in two, histology-confirmed. Study-wide findings and caveats: No controls had the two rectal clonotypes shared by ulcerative colitis patients. Substantially fewer templates came from a couple of patients' blood samples.

A word on this clone: Its antigen is as yet unknown.

One to two pinch biopsies were taken from the rectum during colonoscopy. Data came from immunoSEQ multiplex PCR; TCRdb stores just in-frame clones and leaves some out. Of 30,000 to 35,000 clones listed, about three quarters are singletons. The CDR3 sequence is 18 residues long. Losses at the gene ends were 4 bases for V and 5 bases for J; bases not matched to a gene: 17. The germline V gene encodes CDR1 PRHDT and CDR2 FYEKMQ (reference sequence). This TCR came from a boy aged 5-17 years with mild ulcerative colitis. V and J are TRBV13 and TRBJ2-3, with 8 bases identical to TRBD2. The sequencing sample was made of gut tissue. CDR3 region: CASSSYLPSGHMRDTQYF. The CDR3 region has the DNA TGTGCCAGCAGCTCCTACCTTCCTAGCGGGCATATGCGAGATACGCAGTATTTT.